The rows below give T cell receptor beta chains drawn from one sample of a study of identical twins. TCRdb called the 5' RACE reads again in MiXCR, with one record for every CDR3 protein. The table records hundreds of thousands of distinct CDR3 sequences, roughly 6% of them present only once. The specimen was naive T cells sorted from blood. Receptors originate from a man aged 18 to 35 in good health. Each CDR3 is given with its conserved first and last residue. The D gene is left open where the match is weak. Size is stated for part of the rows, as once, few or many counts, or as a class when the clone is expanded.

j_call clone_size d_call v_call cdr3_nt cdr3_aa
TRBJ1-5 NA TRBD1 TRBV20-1 TGCAGTGCCCCCGGGACAGGTCAAAATCAGCCCCAGCATTTT CSAPGTGQNQPQHF
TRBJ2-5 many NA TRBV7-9 TGTGCCAGCAGCTCGGGAGCAGCGACCCAGTACTTC CASSSGAATQYF
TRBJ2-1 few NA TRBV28 TGTGCCAGCCAAGACACGACTTCCGGTAGGCGGGGCAATGAGCAGTTCTTC CASQDTTSGRRGNEQFF
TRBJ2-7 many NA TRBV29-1 TGCAGCGTTGATGGGACTGGGGCCTACGAGCAGTACTTC CSVDGTGAYEQYF
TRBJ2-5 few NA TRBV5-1 TGCGCCAGCAGCGTTGGACCTAAAGAGACCCAGTACTTC CASSVGPKETQYF
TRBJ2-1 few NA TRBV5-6 TGTGCCAGCAGCATAGGACTAAACAATGAGCAGTTCTTC CASSIGLNNEQFF
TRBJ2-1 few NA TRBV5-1 TGCGCCAGCGGAGACAGGATTGGCAATGAGCAGTTCTTC CASGDRIGNEQFF
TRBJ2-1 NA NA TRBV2 TGTGCCACCCGGACAATCGGGACCCATCACAATGAGCAGTTCTTC CATRTIGTHHNEQFF
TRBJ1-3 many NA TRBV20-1 TGCAGTGCTAGAGATCTCGGGCAGGGTGGAAACACCATATATTTT CSARDLGQGGNTIYF
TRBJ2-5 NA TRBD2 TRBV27 TGTGCCAGCAGTTGGTCACTACCGGGACTAGCGGGAGACCTCCAGTACTTC CASSWSLPGLAGDLQYF
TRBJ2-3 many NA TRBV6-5 TGTGCCAGCAGTTCCAGCGGAGTGCCTACAGATACGCAGTATTTT CASSSSGVPTDTQYF